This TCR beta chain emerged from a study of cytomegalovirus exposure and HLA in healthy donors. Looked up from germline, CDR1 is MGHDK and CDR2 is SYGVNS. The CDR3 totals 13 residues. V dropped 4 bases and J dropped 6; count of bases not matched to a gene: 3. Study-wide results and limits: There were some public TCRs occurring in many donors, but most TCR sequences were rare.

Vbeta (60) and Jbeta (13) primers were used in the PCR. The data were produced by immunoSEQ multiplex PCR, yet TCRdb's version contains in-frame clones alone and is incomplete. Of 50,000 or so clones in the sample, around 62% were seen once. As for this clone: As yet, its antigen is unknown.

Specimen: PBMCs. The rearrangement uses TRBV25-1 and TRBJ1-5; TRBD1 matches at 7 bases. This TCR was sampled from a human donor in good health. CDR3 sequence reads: CASSAWTGQPQHF. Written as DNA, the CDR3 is TGTGCCAGCAGTGCGTGGACAGGTCAGCCCCAGCATTTT. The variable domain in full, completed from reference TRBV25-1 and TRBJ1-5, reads EADIYQTPRYLVIGTGKKITLECSQTMGHDKMYWYQQDPGMELHLIHYSYGVNSTEKGDLSSESTVSRIRTEHFPLTLESARPSHTSQYLCASSAWTGQPQHFGDGTRLSIL.